What follows are 20 T cell receptor beta chains derived from one specimen sequenced in a study of identifying expanded T cells in peripheral blood. The method was immunoSEQ multiplex PCR; TCRdb's version includes in-frame clones alone and lacks a portion of them. The sample yields about 85,000 clones, around nine tenths seen once. The sequenced sample consisted of blood. Receptors were obtained from a person aged 18-70 years in good health.

The gene calls are TRBV2 and TRBJ2-7, with TRBD1 matching over 8 bases. The junction had 16 bases not matched to a gene; V was cut back by 8 bases and J by 1 base. The CDR3 extends over 17 amino acids. Germline CDR1 and CDR2: SNHLY and FYNNEI. CDR3 bases: TGTGCCAGCGGAGGGTTTAATCCGGGACAGGTATCCTACGAGCAGTACTTC. Its translation is CASGGFNPGQVSYEQYF.

J is TRBJ2-1 and V is TRBV18; 9 positions match TRBD2. Trimming took 0 bases from V and 6 from J; bases not matched to a gene: 12. CDR1 and CDR2 from the germline V gene are KGHSH and LQKENI. The CDR3 sequence is 18 residues long. The CDR3 spells CASSPPVGGGGVSNEQFF. The DNA for the CDR3 is TGTGCCAGCTCACCACCGGTTGGAGGCGGGGGGGTAAGCAATGAGCAGTTCTTC.

The chain is built from TRBV21-1 and TRBJ1-6. TRBV21-1 is annotated as a pseudogene. The CDR3 contains 19 residues. The CDR3 region is CASSKARKEAHHKNSPLHF. In DNA form, the CDR3 reads TGTGCCAGCAGCAAAGCGCGAAAAGAGGCGCACCATAAGAATTCACCCCTCCACTTT.

V usage is TRBV10-2 and J usage is TRBJ1-2, with D hard to call. This CDR3 contains 13 residues. With 2 bases removed from V and 8 bases from J, the gap between germline ends came to 12 bases. Per germline, CDR1 WSHSY and CDR2 SAAADI. CDR3 loop: CASSETNVGGYTF. CDR3 sequence (DNA): TGCGCCAGCAGTGAGACAAACGTGGGGGGCTACACCTTC.

This clone has ten or more counts. The chain recombines TRBV18 with TRBJ2-7; weak D call: TRBD1 (6 bases). CDR3 size: 16 residues. Trimming removed 3 bases from V and 5 bases from J, with 20 bases in between. Germline CDR1 KGHSH, CDR2 LQKENI. The CDR3 region is CASSPTGTRAFHEQYF. The CDR3 nucleotides read TGTGCCAGCTCACCGACCGGGACAAGAGCCTTCCACGAGCAGTACTTC.

The CDR3 coding sequence is TGTGCCAGCAGTTTTGGGCAGGGGCCTCCCTGGGGTGGCTACACCTTC. The encoded protein is CASSFGQGPPWGGYTF. The V gene is TRBV28, the J gene TRBJ1-2; TRBD1 is a possible D gene (6 bases). Germline V lookup: CDR1 MDHEN, CDR2 SYDVKM. V was trimmed by 3 bases and J by 7 bases, leaving 21 bases between them. This CDR3 comprises 16 residues.

The gene calls are TRBV7-8 and TRBJ1-2, with D uncertain. There are 15 residues in the CDR3. Trimming pared 5 bases from V and 0 bases from J, leaving 13 bases between. Germline values: CDR1 SGHVS, CDR2 FQNEAQ. The CDR3 DNA is TGTGCCAGCAGCCAAAGAGGGCAGTCTAACTATGGCTACACCTTC. Translated, it gives CASSQRGQSNYGYTF.

The chain links TRBV7-9 to TRBJ2-1; D unclear. Germline assignment: CDR1 SEHNR and CDR2 FQNEAQ (reference sequence). The CDR3 is 14 residues long. The V and J ends lost 2 bases and 8 bases respectively, with 13 bases between them. This CDR3 is CASSLLPGVDEQFF. The CDR3 nucleotides read TGTGCCAGCAGCTTACTACCCGGTGTGGATGAGCAGTTCTTC.

The chain combines TRBV6-1 with TRBJ2-7, with 8 bases matching TRBD1. Germline assignment: CDR1 MNHNS and CDR2 SASEGT. V shed 7 bases and J 3 bases; nucleotides not matched to a gene: 5. The CDR3 runs 13 residues. The DNA of the CDR3 is TGTGCCAGCAACCGACAGGGGCGCTACGAGCAGTACTTC. This codes for CASNRQGRYEQYF.

The chain joins TRBV30 to TRBJ2-6; D unclear. Per the germline V gene, CDR1 is GTSNPN and CDR2 is SVGIG (reference sequence). The CDR3 is made up of 12 amino acids. Trimming shortened V by 4 bases and J by 2 bases, and 3 bases separated the two germline ends. The CDR3 DNA reads TGTGCCTGGACTACTGGGGCCAACGTCCTGACTTTC. Translating it yields CAWTTGANVLTF.

This rearrangement joins TRBV5-1 to TRBJ1-1, with 7 bases fitting TRBD1. V lost 3 bases to trimming and J lost 1 base; unmatched junction nucleotides: 3. The CDR3 extends over 14 amino acids. Germline CDR1 and CDR2: SGHRS and YFSETQ. The chain's CDR3 is CASSWGQTNTEAFF. The CDR3 bases are TGCGCCAGCAGCTGGGGACAGACGAACACTGAAGCTTTCTTT.

This clone was observed once. The chain joins TRBV5-6 to TRBJ2-5, with TRBD1 as a possible D gene (5 bases). This CDR3 has 11 residues. Trimming shortened V by 7 bases and J by 9 bases, and 13 bases separated the two germline ends. The germline CDR1 and CDR2 sequences are SGHDT and YYEEEE. The CDR3 sequence: CASGRVPPQYF. In DNA form, the CDR3 reads TGTGCCAGCGGCAGGGTACCGCCCCAGTACTTC.

The chain combines TRBV2 with TRBJ1-4, with 8 bases that match TRBD1. Germline V CDR1 and CDR2: SNHLY, FYNNEI. J was trimmed by 7 bases and V by 11 bases; bases with no gene match: 9. CDR3 length: 13 amino acids. Here the CDR3 DNA reads TGTGCCGCGTGCAGGGGGCGATGTGAAAAACTGTTTTTT. Protein product: CAACRGRCEKLFF.

This clone was seen a single time. This chain connects TRBV18 to TRBJ2-5, with TRBD1 identical over 8 bases. J gave up 7 bases and V 3 bases, and 7 bases lay outside the gene matches. The CDR3 contains 14 residues. Germline CDR1 reads KGHSH; CDR2 reads LQKENI. The CDR3 bases are TGTGCCAGCTCACCCTCCGGACAGGGATGGACCCAGTACTTC. It translates to CASSPSGQGWTQYF.

The rearrangement joins TRBV5-6 to TRBJ2-5, with 8 bases identical to TRBD1. Looked up from germline, CDR1 is SGHDT and CDR2 is YYEEEE. The CDR3 covers 14 residues. The junction had 6 bases not matched to a gene; V was cut back by 4 bases and J by 4 bases. The CDR3 spells CASSRDRNPETQYF. As DNA, the CDR3 is TGTGCCAGCAGCCGGGACAGGAACCCAGAGACCCAGTACTTC.

V gene TRBV2 combines with J gene TRBJ2-6, with 7 bases fitting TRBD1. CDR1 is SNHLY, CDR2 FYNNEI, per germline. The CDR3 has 15 residues. Trimming at V came to 11 bases and at J to 2 bases, leaving 9 bases not matched to a gene. The CDR3 region has the DNA TGTGCCGGATATACCACAGGGGCTGGGGCCAACGTCCTGACTTTC. Encoded protein: CAGYTTGAGANVLTF.

The chain carries TRBV5-1 and TRBJ2-3, with 8 positions matching TRBD2. The V segment lost 3 bases and the J segment 4 bases; nucleotides outside the gene matches: 16. CDR3 length equals 18 residues. Looked up from germline, CDR1 is SGHRS and CDR2 is YFSETQ. The CDR3 DNA follows: TGCGCCAGCAGCTCTACTAGCGGAGCGGCCTCGGGGGCAGATACGCAGTATTTT. The encoded protein is CASSSTSGAASGADTQYF.

The chain joins TRBV11-2 to TRBJ2-3; D is unclear. This CDR3 contains 14 residues. The germline V gene has CDR1 SGHAT and CDR2 FQNNGV. Trimming shortened V by 4 bases and J by 5 bases, and 13 bases separated the two germline ends. DNA for the CDR3: TGTGCCAGCAGCTCCCAGTTCAGTCAAGATACGCAGTATTTT. Translated, it gives CASSSQFSQDTQYF.

The J gene is TRBJ1-3, the V gene TRBV28; D is unclear. Trimming removed 6 bases at V and 0 bases at J, with 9 bases between. Germline values: CDR1 MDHEN, CDR2 SYDVKM. CDR3 length equals 14 residues. CDR3 in amino acids: CASSPSDSGNTIYF. The CDR3, as DNA: TGTGCCAGCAGCCCATCTGACTCTGGAAACACCATATATTTT.

V is TRBV5-1 and J is TRBJ2-3; D gene unclear. Germline V gives CDR1 SGHRS, CDR2 YFSETQ. Trimming cost V 0 bases and J 2 bases, with 7 bases left between them. The CDR3 runs to 14 residues. CDR3 coding DNA: TGCGCCAGCAGCTTGGGGATTCCCACAGATACGCAGTATTTT. Amino acids: CASSLGIPTDTQYF.